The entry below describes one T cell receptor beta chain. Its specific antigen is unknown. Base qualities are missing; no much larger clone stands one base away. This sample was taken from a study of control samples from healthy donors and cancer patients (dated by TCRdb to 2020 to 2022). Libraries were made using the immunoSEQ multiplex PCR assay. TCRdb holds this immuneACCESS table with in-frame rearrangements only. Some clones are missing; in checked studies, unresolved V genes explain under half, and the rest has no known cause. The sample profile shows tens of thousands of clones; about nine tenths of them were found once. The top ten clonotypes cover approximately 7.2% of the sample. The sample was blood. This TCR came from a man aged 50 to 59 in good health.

The DNA sequence is TGCGCCAGCAGCCCTGGACAGGGTGGAAACACCATATATTTT. The translation is CASSPGQGGNTIYF. This receptor chain uses TRBV5-1 and TRBJ1-3, with TRBD1 matching 8 junction bases. The germline V end is reduced by 4 bases and the J end by 3 bases; junction bases left unmatched: 3. The germline V gene encodes CDR1 SGHRS and CDR2 YFSETQ. From the cysteine through the phenylalanine, the CDR3 covers 14 amino acids. The kept DNA is CDR3 alone, 42 bases in frame from the first base.